This TCR beta chain was found in a study of lymphopenia after photon versus proton radiotherapy. Findings and limits, study-wide: Survival link was tested only in deceased patients; proton benefit remains a possibility. After lymphocyte nadir, photon-treated repertoires showed oligoclonal expansion, especially CD8+ Temra. Relative stability marked proton patients; photon patients lost diversity and naive cells. Larger post-nadir TCR diversity loss correlated inversely with survival in deceased patients.

Measured with immunoSEQ multiplex PCR; TCRdb has only the in-frame clones, and not every one. The sample carries fewer than 35,000 clones, roughly 87% recorded once. CDR1 is KGHSH and CDR2 is LQKENI in the germline V gene. The germline V and J ends were trimmed by 3 bases and 2 bases, with 8 bases remaining between them. The CDR3 totals 14 residues. For this clone: Its antigen is as yet unknown.

The sequencing used peripheral blood, collected from a patient treated with proton-based radiotherapy. The TCR was taken from a woman between 70 and 85 years old with pancreatic cancer. Some clones in this sample may be carry-over from other donors' samples. This chain connects TRBV18 to TRBJ2-1; D is unresolved. CDR3 sequence: CASSPTVAYNEQFF. CDR3 sequence (DNA): TGTGCCAGCTCACCTACCGTAGCCTACAATGAGCAGTTCTTC.